The clone carrying this T cell receptor beta chain is classed as large. As yet, its antigen is unknown. CDR3 length: 14 amino acids. The germline V gene has CDR1 KGHSH and CDR2 LQKENI. Deletions cut 3 bases from V and 5 bases from J, with 12 bases between. The sample comes from a study of T cells in localized non-small cell lung cancer. General study results and limits: The appearance of a median 57 of the top 100 tumor clones was seen in adjacent lung. Owing to sequencing of a solitary tumor region, heterogeneity cannot be discounted. With higher T cell density in blood came longer overall survival.

Neighbouring lung, lacking atypia, was collected no less than 2 cm away from the tumor margin. Measured with immunoSEQ multiplex PCR; TCRdb has only the in-frame clones, and not every one. The sample yields fewer than 2,000 clones, about 35% seen once. The material was normal lung tissue next to the tumor, obtained before any cancer treatment. The clonotype was recovered from a male donor at least 60 years old with stage I squamous cell lung carcinoma. The chain is built from TRBV18 and TRBJ2-3; no clear D. The CDR3 DNA sequence: TGTGCCAGCTCACCCCAGACACTAAGAGATACGCAGTATTTT. Protein product: CASSPQTLRDTQYF.